This T cell receptor beta chain stems from a study of blood T cells in healthy people across ages. Study findings and constraints: Estimated diversity across one million T cells was deemed an underestimate.

This CDR3 is built from 17 residues. Germline lookup yields CDR1 MNHEY and CDR2 SMNVEV (reference sequence). The trim removed 5 bases at V and 6 bases at J, leaving 16 bases unmatched. In this sample, this clonotype turned up once. Antigen: not known. A second PCR of about 7 to 12 cycles used a sample-barcoded 5' primer and a J-beta primer mix. TCRdb re-analysed the 5' RACE reads in MiXCR, keeping a single row per CDR3 protein. Altogether 1,500,000 or so distinct CDR3 sequences are present, 35% to 45% being singletons, with the ten largest covering under 5%. This rearrangement joins TRBV27 to TRBJ2-3, with 8 bases lining up with TRBD2. Specimen: blood. This receptor was taken from a woman younger than 35 in good health. CDR3 protein: CASSPLPGGESVDTQYF. CDR3 DNA sequence: TGTGCCAGCAGTCCACTCCCGGGAGGGGAATCTGTCGATACGCAGTATTTT.